Listed here are 10 T cell receptor beta chains from one sample, sequenced in a study of cytomegalovirus exposure and HLA in healthy donors. The PCR had 60 Vbeta and 13 Jbeta primers. Generated by immunoSEQ multiplex PCR, the TCRdb table keeps only in-frame clones and is missing some. The table has about 83,000 clones, roughly 77% seen once. The sequenced sample was PBMCs. The receptors originated from a man in his 60s in good health and CMV-seronegative.

The chain combines TRBV6-5 with TRBJ2-5; weak D call: TRBD1 (5 bases). V was cut by 2 bases and J by 6 bases, with 13 bases left in between. The CDR3 is 14 amino acids. Germline V gives CDR1 MNHEY, CDR2 SVGAGI. The CDR3 DNA reads as TGTGCCAGCAGTTACGGTGACAGCAGCAAGACCCAGTACTTC. Its protein product is CASSYGDSSKTQYF.

This rearrangement joins TRBV7-3 to TRBJ2-5; 7 nucleotides match TRBD1. Near its end, the DNA agrees better with TRBJ2-7, so the J call may be wrong. Germline assignment: CDR1 SGHTA and CDR2 FQGTGA. The CDR3 runs to 15 residues. This CDR3 is CASSFGQAPAYEQYF. The CDR3 bases are TGTGCCAGCAGCTTCGGACAGGCCCCGGCCTACGAGCAGTACTTC.

The CDR3 nucleotides are TGTGCCAGCAGCTTAGAAGGGTCGGGAAACGAGCAGTACTTC. Translated, it gives CASSLEGSGNEQYF. The chain employs TRBV7-9 and TRBJ2-7, with D tentatively TRBD2 (5 bases). There are 14 residues in the CDR3. V lost 1 base to trimming and J lost 5 bases, with 12 bases between them. Germline V gene sequence: CDR1 SEHNR, CDR2 FQNEAQ (reference sequence). Looking up the rest from reference TRBV7-9 and TRBJ2-7 gives the full variable domain: DTGVSQNPRHKITKRGQNVTFRCDPISEHNRLYWYRQTLGQGPEFLTYFQNEAQLEKSRLLSDRFSAERPKGSFSTLEIQRTEQGDSAMYLCASSLEGSGNEQYFGPGTRLTVT.

The chain joins TRBV4-2 to TRBJ2-1; D is perhaps TRBD2 (6 bases). Trimming removed 3 bases at V and 0 bases at J, with 12 bases between. The length of the CDR3 is 16 residues. Germline CDR1 is LGHNA and CDR2 is YNFKEQ. CDR3 protein: CASSQYGGSSYNEQFF. The CDR3, as DNA: TGTGCCAGCAGCCAGTACGGGGGAAGCTCCTACAATGAGCAGTTCTTC.

The rearrangement uses TRBV25-1 and TRBJ1-2; 7 bases are a match to TRBD1. V trimming: 10 bases; J trimming: 6 bases; junction bases outside the gene matches: 8. CDR1 is MGHDK and CDR2 is SYGVNS in the germline V gene. CDR3 size: 12 residues. The CDR3 region is CATQTGMDGYTF. In DNA, the CDR3 is TGTGCCACCCAGACAGGGATGGATGGCTACACCTTC.

V usage is TRBV30 and J usage is TRBJ1-1, with TRBD1 matching 8 bases. Trimming at V came to 2 bases and at J to 5 bases, leaving 10 bases not matched to a gene. Germline CDR1 GTSNPN, CDR2 SVGIG (reference sequence). The CDR3 is made up of 15 amino acids. Here the CDR3 reads CAWSPSRTGRTEAFF. CDR3 coding DNA: TGTGCCTGGAGTCCATCTAGGACAGGGAGGACTGAAGCTTTCTTT.

The chain combines TRBV28 with TRBJ1-4, with D perhaps matching TRBD1 (6 bases). Trimming removed 5 bases at V and 6 bases at J, with 16 bases between. The CDR3 has 15 residues. Germline lookup yields CDR1 MDHEN and CDR2 SYDVKM. CDR3 in DNA: TGTGCCAGCAGTAGGAGCGGGGGCGCACATGAAAAACTGTTTTTT. This encodes CASSRSGGAHEKLFF. Full variable domain (rest looked up from reference TRBV28 and TRBJ1-4): DVKVTQSSRYLVKRTGEKVFLECVQDMDHENMFWYRQDPGLGLRLIYFSYDVKMKEKGDIPEGYSVSREKKERFSLILESASTNQTSMYLCASSRSGGAHEKLFFGSGTQLSVL.

The rearrangement joins TRBV5-3 to TRBJ1-1, with TRBD1 identical over 8 bases. TRBV5-3 is treated as an ORF (open reading frame) with a function not yet certain. The trim removed 10 bases at V and 6 bases at J, leaving 5 bases unmatched. The CDR3 loop spans 11 amino acids. The CDR3 DNA reads TGTGCCGGTTCAGGGGGCGCTGAAGCTTTCTTT. Its protein is CAGSGGAEAFF.

This clone was observed a few times. This chain uses TRBV19 with TRBJ2-2, with TRBD1 matching 7 bases. The germline V gene encodes CDR1 LNHDA and CDR2 SQIVND (reference sequence). Germline trimming cut 5 bases from V and 4 bases from J; bases unmatched to any gene: 7. The CDR3 has 15 amino acids. This chain's CDR3 is CASSEGTAFTGELFF. The CDR3 DNA reads as TGTGCCAGTAGTGAAGGGACAGCCTTCACCGGGGAGCTGTTTTTT.

The rearrangement joins TRBV7-6 to TRBJ2-1; 11 nucleotides agree with TRBD2. CDR1 is SGHVS and CDR2 is FNYEAQ in the germline V gene. V lost 2 bases and J lost 1; bases outside the gene matches: 1. CDR3 length: 16 residues. As DNA, the CDR3 is TGTGCCAGCAGCTTATCTAGCGGGGGGTCCTACAATGAGCAGTTCTTC. Its translation: CASSLSSGGSYNEQFF. Using reference TRBV7-6 and TRBJ2-1 for the parts outside the CDR3, the full variable domain is GAGVSQSPRYKVTKRGQDVALRCDPISGHVSLYWYRQALGQGPEFLTYFNYEAQQDKSGLPNDRFSAERPEGSISTLTIQRTEQRDSAMYRCASSLSSGGSYNEQFFGPGTRLTVL.